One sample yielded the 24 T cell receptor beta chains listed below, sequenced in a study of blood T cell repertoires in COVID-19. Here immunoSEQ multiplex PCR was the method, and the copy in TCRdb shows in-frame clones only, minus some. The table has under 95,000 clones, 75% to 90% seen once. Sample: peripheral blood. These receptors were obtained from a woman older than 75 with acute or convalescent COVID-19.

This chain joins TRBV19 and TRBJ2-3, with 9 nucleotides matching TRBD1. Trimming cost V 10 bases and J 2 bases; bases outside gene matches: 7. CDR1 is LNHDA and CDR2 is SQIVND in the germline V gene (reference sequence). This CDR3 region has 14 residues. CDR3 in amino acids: CATRDRAYTDTQYF. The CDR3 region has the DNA TGTGCCACCCGGGACAGGGCCTACACAGATACGCAGTATTTT.

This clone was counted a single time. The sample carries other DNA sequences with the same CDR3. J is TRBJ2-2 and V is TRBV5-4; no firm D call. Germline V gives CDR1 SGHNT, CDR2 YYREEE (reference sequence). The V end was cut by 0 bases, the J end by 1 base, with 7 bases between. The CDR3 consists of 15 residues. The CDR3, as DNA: TGTGCCAGCAGCTTGGAATTGAGGAACACCGGGGAGCTGTTTTTT. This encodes CASSLELRNTGELFF.

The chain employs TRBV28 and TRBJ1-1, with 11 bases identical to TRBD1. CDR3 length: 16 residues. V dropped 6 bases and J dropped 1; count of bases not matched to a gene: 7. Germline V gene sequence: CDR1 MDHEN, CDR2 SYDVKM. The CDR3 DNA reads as TGTGCCAGCAGCCACGGGACAGGGGGACCGAACACTGAAGCTTTCTTT. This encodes CASSHGTGGPNTEAFF.

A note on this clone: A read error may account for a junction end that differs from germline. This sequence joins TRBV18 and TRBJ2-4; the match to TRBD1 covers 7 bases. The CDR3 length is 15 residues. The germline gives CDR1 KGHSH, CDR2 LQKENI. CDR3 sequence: CASSPVQGRQNIQYF. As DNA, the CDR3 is TGTGCCAGCTCACCTGTACAGGGGCGACAAAACATTCAGTACTTT.

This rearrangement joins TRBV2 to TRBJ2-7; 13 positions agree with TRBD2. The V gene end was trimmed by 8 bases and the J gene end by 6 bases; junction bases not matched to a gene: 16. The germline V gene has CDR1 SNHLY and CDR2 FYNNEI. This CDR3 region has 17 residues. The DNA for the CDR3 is TGTGCCAGCCACAAACCCCGAGGGACTAGCGGGACATTCGAGCAGTACTTC. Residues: CASHKPRGTSGTFEQYF.

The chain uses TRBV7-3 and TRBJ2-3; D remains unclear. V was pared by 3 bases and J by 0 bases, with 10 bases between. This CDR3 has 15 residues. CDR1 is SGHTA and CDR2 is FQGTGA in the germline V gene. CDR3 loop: CASSFRLTSTDTQYF. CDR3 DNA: TGTGCCAGCAGCTTCCGACTCACTAGCACAGATACGCAGTATTTT.

The CDR3 is CASSPRDRLSVRGYTF. CDR3 in DNA: TGTGCCAGCAGCCCCCGGGACAGGCTATCGGTGAGGGGCTACACCTTC. The chain is built from TRBV7-9 and TRBJ1-2; the match to TRBD1 covers 8 bases. Losses at the gene ends were 5 bases for V and 8 bases for J; bases not matched to a gene: 16. Germline V CDR1 and CDR2: SEHNR, FQNEAQ (reference sequence). The CDR3 spans 16 residues.

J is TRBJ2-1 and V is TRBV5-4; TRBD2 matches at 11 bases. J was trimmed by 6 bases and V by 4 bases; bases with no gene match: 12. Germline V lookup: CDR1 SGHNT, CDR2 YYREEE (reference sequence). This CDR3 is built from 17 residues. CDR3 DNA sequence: TGTGCCAGCAGCCCGGGACTAGCGGTGAGAGGGAGCAATGAGCAGTTCTTC. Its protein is CASSPGLAVRGSNEQFF.

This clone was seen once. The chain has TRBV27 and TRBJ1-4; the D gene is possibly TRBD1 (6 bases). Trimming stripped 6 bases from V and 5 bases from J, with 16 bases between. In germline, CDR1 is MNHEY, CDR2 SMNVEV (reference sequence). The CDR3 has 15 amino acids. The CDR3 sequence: CASSPWGGPNEKLFF. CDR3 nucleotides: TGTGCCAGCAGCCCGTGGGGGGGGCCGAATGAAAAACTGTTTTTT.

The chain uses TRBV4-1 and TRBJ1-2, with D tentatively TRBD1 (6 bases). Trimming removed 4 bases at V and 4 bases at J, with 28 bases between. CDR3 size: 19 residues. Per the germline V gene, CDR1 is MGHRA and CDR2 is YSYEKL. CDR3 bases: TGCGCCAGCAGCCGAGGCCCCGGGACATCTGAGGGGGTTACCTATGGCTACACCTTC. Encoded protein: CASSRGPGTSEGVTYGYTF.

In DNA, the CDR3 is TGTGCCAGCAGTGAAGCTTGGTGGCACTACGAGCAGTACTTC. Translated: CASSEAWWHYEQYF. The rearrangement links TRBV6-1 to TRBJ2-7; no reliable D call. Trimming stripped 0 bases from V and 3 bases from J, with 9 bases between. The CDR3 has 14 amino acids. Germline CDR1 is MNHNS and CDR2 is SASEGT.

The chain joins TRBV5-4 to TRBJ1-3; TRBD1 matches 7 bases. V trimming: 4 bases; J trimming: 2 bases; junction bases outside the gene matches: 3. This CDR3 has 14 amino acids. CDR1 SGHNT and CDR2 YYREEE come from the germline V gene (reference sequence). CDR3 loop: CASSPTGPGNTIYF. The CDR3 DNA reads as TGTGCCAGCAGCCCGACAGGGCCTGGAAACACCATATATTTT. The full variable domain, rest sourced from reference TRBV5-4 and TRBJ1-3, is ETGVTQSPTHLIKTRGQQVTLRCSSQSGHNTVSWYQQALGQGPQFIFQYYREEENGRGNFPPRFSGLQFPNYSSELNVNALELDDSALYLCASSPTGPGNTIYFGEGSWLTVV.

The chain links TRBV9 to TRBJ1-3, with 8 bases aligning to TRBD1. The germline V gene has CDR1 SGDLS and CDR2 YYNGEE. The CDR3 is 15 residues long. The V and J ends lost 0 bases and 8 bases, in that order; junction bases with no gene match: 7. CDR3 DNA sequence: TGTGCCAGCAGCGTAGGAGGACAGGGTAGGGACACCATATATTTT. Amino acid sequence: CASSVGGQGRDTIYF.

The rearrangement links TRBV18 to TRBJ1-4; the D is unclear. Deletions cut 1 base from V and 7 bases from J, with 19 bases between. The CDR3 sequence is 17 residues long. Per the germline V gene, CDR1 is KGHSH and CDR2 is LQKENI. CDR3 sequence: CASSPRLQASGGEKLFF. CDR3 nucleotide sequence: TGTGCCAGCTCACCACGGCTGCAGGCCTCGGGAGGTGAAAAACTGTTTTTT. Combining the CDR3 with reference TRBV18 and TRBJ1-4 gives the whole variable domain NAGVMQNPRHLVRRRGQEARLRCSPMKGHSHVYWYRQLPEEGLKFMVYLQKENIIDESGMPKERFSAEFPKEGPSILRIQQVVRGDSAAYFCASSPRLQASGGEKLFFGSGTQLSVL.

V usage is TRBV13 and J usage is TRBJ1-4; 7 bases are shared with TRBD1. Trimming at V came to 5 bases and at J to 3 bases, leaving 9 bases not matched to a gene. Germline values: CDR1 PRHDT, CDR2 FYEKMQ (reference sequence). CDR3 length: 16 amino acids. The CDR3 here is CASSTTRDRSNEKLFF. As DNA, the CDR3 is TGTGCCAGCAGCACAACACGGGACAGATCTAATGAAAAACTGTTTTTT.

The chain's CDR3 is CASSLGRSDRGNYGYTF. The CDR3 nucleotides are TGTGCCAGCAGCTTGGGCCGGTCGGACAGGGGTAACTATGGCTACACCTTC. V and J are TRBV7-9 and TRBJ1-2; 9 nucleotides line up with TRBD1. The V and J ends lost 3 bases and 1 base, in that order; junction bases with no gene match: 9. Germline lookup yields CDR1 SEHNR and CDR2 FQNEAQ (reference sequence). This CDR3 region has 17 residues.

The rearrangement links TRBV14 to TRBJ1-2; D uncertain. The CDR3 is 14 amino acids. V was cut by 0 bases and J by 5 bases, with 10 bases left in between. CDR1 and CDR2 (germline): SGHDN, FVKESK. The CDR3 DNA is TGTGCCAGCAGCCAAGAGAGGGCCCTTTATGGCTACACCTTC. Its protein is CASSQERALYGYTF. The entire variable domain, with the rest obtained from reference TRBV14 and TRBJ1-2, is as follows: EAGVTQFPSHSVIEKGQTVTLRCDPISGHDNLYWYRRVMGKEIKFLLHFVKESKQDESGMPNNRFLAERTGGTYSTLKVQPAELEDSGVYFCASSQERALYGYTFGSGTRLTVV.

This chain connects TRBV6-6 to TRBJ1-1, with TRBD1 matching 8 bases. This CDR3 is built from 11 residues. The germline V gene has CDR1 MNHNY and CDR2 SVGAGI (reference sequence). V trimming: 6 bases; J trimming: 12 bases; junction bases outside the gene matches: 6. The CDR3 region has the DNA TGTGCCAGCAGCGGACAGGGTCGGACTTTCTTT. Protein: CASSGQGRTFF.

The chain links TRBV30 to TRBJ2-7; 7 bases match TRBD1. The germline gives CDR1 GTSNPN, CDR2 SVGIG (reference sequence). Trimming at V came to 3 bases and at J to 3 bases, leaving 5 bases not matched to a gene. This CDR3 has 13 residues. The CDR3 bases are TGTGCCTGGAGAGGCAGGGGGATCTACGAGCAGTACTTC. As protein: CAWRGRGIYEQYF.

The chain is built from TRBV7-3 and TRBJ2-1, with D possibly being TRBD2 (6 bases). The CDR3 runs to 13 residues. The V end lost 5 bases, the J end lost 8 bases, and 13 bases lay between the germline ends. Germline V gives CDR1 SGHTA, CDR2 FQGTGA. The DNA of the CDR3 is TGTGCCAGCAGCACTACTAGCCTCCATGAGCAGTTCTTC. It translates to CASSTTSLHEQFF.

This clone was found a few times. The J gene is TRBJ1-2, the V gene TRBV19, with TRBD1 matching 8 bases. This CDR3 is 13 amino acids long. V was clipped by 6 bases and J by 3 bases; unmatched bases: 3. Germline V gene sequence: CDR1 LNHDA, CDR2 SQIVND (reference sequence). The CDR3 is CASSGQGDYGYTF. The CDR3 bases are TGTGCCAGTAGCGGACAGGGAGACTATGGCTACACCTTC.

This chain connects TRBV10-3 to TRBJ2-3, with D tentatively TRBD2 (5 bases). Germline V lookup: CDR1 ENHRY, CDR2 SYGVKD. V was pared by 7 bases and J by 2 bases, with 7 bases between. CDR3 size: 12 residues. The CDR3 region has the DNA TGTGCCATCAACGGGGACACAGATACGCAGTATTTT. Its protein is CAINGDTDTQYF.

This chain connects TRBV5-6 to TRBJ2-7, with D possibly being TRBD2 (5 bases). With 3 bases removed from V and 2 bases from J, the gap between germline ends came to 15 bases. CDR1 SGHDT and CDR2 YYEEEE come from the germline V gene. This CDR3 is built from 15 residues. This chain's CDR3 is CASSSRRLHTYEQYF. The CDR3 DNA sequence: TGTGCCAGCAGCTCCCGGAGGTTGCACACCTACGAGCAGTACTTC.

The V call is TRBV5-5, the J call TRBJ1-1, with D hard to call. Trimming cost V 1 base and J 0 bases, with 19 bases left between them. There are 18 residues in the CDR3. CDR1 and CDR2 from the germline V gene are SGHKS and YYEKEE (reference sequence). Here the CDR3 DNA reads TGTGCCAGCAGCTTGTTCGGGGTAGGGAACTACATGAACACTGAAGCTTTCTTT. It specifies CASSLFGVGNYMNTEAFF. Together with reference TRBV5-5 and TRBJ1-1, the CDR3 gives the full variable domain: DAGVTQSPTHLIKTRGQQVTLRCSPISGHKSVSWYQQVLGQGPQFIFQYYEKEERGRGNFPDRFSARQFPNYSSELNVNALLLGDSALYLCASSLFGVGNYMNTEAFFGQGTRLTVV.